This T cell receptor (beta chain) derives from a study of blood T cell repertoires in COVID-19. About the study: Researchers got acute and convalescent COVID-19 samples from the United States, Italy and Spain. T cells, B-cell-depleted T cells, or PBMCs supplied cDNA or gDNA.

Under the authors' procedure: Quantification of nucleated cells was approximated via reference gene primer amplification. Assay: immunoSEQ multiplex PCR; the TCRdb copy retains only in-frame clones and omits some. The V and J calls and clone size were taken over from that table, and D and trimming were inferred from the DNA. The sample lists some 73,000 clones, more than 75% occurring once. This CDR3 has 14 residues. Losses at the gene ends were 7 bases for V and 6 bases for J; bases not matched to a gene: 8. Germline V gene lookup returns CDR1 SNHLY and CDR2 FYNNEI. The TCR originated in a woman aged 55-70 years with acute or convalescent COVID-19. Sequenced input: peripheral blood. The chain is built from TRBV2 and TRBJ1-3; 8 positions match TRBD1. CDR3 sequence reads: CASKETGASNTIYF. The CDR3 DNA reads TGTGCCAGCAAGGAGACAGGGGCTTCAAACACCATATATTTT.